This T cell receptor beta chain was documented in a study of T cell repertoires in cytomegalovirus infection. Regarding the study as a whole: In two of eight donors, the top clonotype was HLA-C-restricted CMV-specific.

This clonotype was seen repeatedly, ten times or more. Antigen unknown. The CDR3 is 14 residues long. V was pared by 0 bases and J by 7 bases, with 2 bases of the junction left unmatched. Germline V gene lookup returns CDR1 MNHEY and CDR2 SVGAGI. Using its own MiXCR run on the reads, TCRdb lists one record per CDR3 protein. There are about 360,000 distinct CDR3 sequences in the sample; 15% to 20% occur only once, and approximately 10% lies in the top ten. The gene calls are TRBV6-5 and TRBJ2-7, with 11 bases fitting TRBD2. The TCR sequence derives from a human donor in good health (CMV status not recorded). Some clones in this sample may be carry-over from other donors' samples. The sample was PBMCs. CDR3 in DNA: TGTGCCAGCAGTTACTCGAGGACTAGCGGGGAGCAGTACTTC. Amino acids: CASSYSRTSGEQYF.